The present TCR beta chain was sequenced within a study of CDR3 diversity in severe acne. The germline V gene encodes CDR1 MGHDK and CDR2 SYGVNS. The CDR3 covers 14 residues. With 2 bases removed from V and 1 base from J, the gap between germline ends came to 8 bases. TCRdb used MiXCR to reprocess the PCR reads, holding one entry per CDR3 protein. The sample has around 85,000 distinct CDR3 sequences; about half are singletons. This clonotype was found once. The receptor was derived from a male donor with severe acne vulgaris. The chain employs TRBV25-1 and TRBJ1-1, with D unresolved. The sample was blood. The CDR3 sequence: CASSEEGGNTEAFF. The CDR3 bases are TGTGCCAGCAGTGAAGAGGGAGGGAACACTGAAGCTTTCTTT.